These T cell receptor beta chains were read from a single sample in a study of T cell responses to AZD1222 COVID-19 vaccine. The method was immunoSEQ multiplex PCR; TCRdb's version includes in-frame clones alone and lacks a portion of them. This table has some 150,000 clones, approximately 90% appearing once. The sequenced sample was peripheral blood, obtained on day 0 of AZD1222 vaccination. These receptors came from an adult in good health. The CDR3 runs from the conserved cysteine through the conserved F or W.

v_gene	j_gene	CDR3aa
TRBV9	TRBJ2-2	CASSVSLTSGVFGELFF
TRBV27	TRBJ1-2	CASRSTGGRGYTF
TRBV4-3	TRBJ1-2	CASSQDKGGGYTF
TRBV4-3	TRBJ2-7	CASSQGGSGYEQYF
TRBV11-3	TRBJ2-1	CASSLQGDEQFF
TRBV19	TRBJ2-1	CASSIPRQAIYNEQFF
TRBV28	TRBJ1-3	CASSAFRSAGNTIYF
TRBV5-5	TRBJ2-7	CASSSGGFYQAIKSYEQYF
TRBV9	TRBJ2-7	CASSVGLAYEQYF
TRBV5-1	TRBJ2-7	CASSMGQVYEQYF
TRBV7-2	TRBJ1-4	CASSLAGHSGEKLFF
TRBV5-1	TRBJ2-5	CASTLRGGVQETQYF
TRBV6-5	TRBJ2-7	CASSYATGAALYEQYF
TRBV9	TRBJ2-2	CASTQGIITRTTGELFF
TRBV7-6	TRBJ1-1	CASSGQYNTEAFF
TRBV11-2	TRBJ2-3	CASSLVGGQADTQYF
TRBV6-5	TRBJ1-4	CATRIGTRGEKLFF
TRBV28	TRBJ2-1	CASSFSSPSTGGSNEQFF